This T cell receptor (beta chain) was observed in a study of CD8 T cells in Susac syndrome. General study points: The study admitted that it had a relatively small number of individuals in its TCR sequencing and HLA analysis.

Germline values: CDR1 MGHRA, CDR2 YSYEKL. The CDR3 contains 15 residues. V shed 4 bases and J 4 bases; nucleotides not matched to a gene: 9. On this clonotype itself: What it binds is unknown.

The RNA input was roughly 0.45 to 1 ug, and it was reverse transcribed with random hexamers. A single record per CDR3 protein comes from TCRdb applying MiXCR to the immunoSEQ multiplex PCR reads. The sample shows 200,000 or so distinct CDR3 sequences, roughly 95% of them seen only once. The source material was CD4+ T cells from PBMCs. The V call is TRBV4-1, the J call TRBJ1-2; 7 bases are a match to TRBD1. This receptor was identified in a human donor with multiple sclerosis. The CDR3 is CASSLGERTGYGYTF. The DNA for the CDR3 is TGCGCCAGCAGCCTTGGCGAACGGACAGGCTATGGCTACACCTTC.